The 24 T cell receptor beta chains given below trace back to one sample, sequenced in a study of regulatory T cells in long-lasting Graves disease. In building TCR beta libraries, iRepertoire HTBI primers were used together with Arm-PCR of CDR3 regions. TCRdb re-analysed the multiplex PCR reads in MiXCR, keeping a single row per CDR3 protein. This repertoire shows 450,000 to 700,000 distinct CDR3 sequences, approximately 12% found once; its top ten account for more than 8.5%. The sample's time point: newly diagnosed GD, antithyroid drugs for less than 3 months. PBMCs provided the RNA from which the TCR library was made. The data also belong to a second study, concerning T cells in Graves' hyperthyroidism and ophthalmopathy.

The material was peripheral blood mononuclear cells (PBMCs), obtained at new diagnosis, from a patient treated with antithyroid drugs. These receptors originate from a man under 40 with Graves disease.

In nucleotides, the CDR3 is TGTGCCAGCAGTTTCCGGGACACCGAGGGCAATCAGCCCCAGCATTTT. Translating it yields CASSFRDTEGNQPQHF. The chain links TRBV2 to TRBJ1-5; tentative D call: TRBD1 (6 bases). V lost 5 bases and J lost 2, with 16 bases in between. CDR1 SNHLY and CDR2 FYNNEI come from the germline V gene. CDR3 length: 16 residues.

A few counts support this clonotype. The rearrangement joins TRBV19 to TRBJ2-3, with D maybe TRBD2 (6 bases). V was shortened by 7 bases and J by 6 bases, with 14 bases between the two germline ends. This CDR3 has 13 residues. Germline V lookup: CDR1 LNHDA, CDR2 SQIVND (reference sequence). The CDR3 loop reads CASIGKGRDTQYF. The CDR3 DNA sequence: TGTGCCAGTATCGGTAAAGGGAGGGATACGCAGTATTTT.

This clonotype was seen repeatedly, ten times or more. The chain combines TRBV6-2 or TRBV6-3 with TRBJ2-7; D call uncertain. Germline-derived CDR1 and CDR2 are MNHEY and SVGEGT. This CDR3 comprises 14 residues. V shed 6 bases and J shed 0 bases, with 12 bases lying between them. The CDR3 sequence is CASSSDGPSYEQYF. Written as DNA, the CDR3 is TGTGCCAGCAGCTCGGACGGGCCCTCCTACGAGCAGTACTTC.

The rearrangement links TRBV12-3 or TRBV12-4 to TRBJ1-2; possibly TRBD1 for D (6 bases). Trimming took 7 bases from V and 6 from J, leaving 12 bases between them. This CDR3 has 12 residues. This CDR3 is CASKGGADGYTF. The DNA of the CDR3 is TGTGCCAGCAAGGGGGGAGCGGATGGCTACACCTTC.

Many counts were recorded for this clonotype. The genes are TRBV7-2 and TRBJ2-2, with a weak D call TRBD2 (5 bases). The CDR3 covers 17 residues. V shed 5 bases and J shed 4 bases, with 20 bases lying between them. Germline CDR1 reads SGHTA; CDR2 reads FQGNSA. The CDR3: CASSPDVERLSTGELFF. The CDR3 DNA sequence: TGTGCCAGCAGCCCAGACGTCGAGCGGTTATCCACCGGGGAGCTGTTTTTT.

As regards this clonotype: This sequence is one base from a far larger clone and is likely a read error. The chain has TRBV2 and TRBJ2-1, with D possibly being TRBD1 or TRBD2 (5 bases each). Germline V gene lookup returns CDR1 SNHLY and CDR2 FYNNEI. The germline V and J ends were trimmed by 7 bases and 10 bases, with 20 bases remaining between them. The CDR3 runs to 14 residues. The DNA of the CDR3 is TGTGCCAGCAAGTGGGGGAGCGCCCCATACGAGCAGTTCTTC. This translates into CASKWGSAPYEQFF.

Many counts were recorded for this clonotype. The rearrangement uses TRBV3-1 and TRBJ2-3; possibly TRBD2 for D (6 bases). This CDR3 has 12 residues. V lost 0 bases and J 14 bases, leaving 12 bases between the germline ends. Germline lookup yields CDR1 LGHDT and CDR2 YNNKEL (reference sequence). CDR3 amino acids: CASSQDWGELYF. Here the CDR3 DNA reads TGTGCCAGCAGCCAAGACTGGGGGGAGCTGTATTTT.

This clonotype showed up many times. V and J are TRBV11-3 and TRBJ2-1; TRBD2 aligns across 10 bases. V was clipped by 5 bases and J by 8 bases; unmatched bases: 9. The germline CDR1 and CDR2 sequences are SGHNT and YENEEA. CDR3 size: 15 residues. This CDR3 reads CASSTSGTSEDEQFF. The CDR3 DNA reads TGTGCCAGCAGCACATCCGGGACTAGCGAGGATGAGCAGTTCTTC.

In its sample, this clonotype was seen a few times. This rearrangement joins TRBV30 to TRBJ2-2; perhaps D is TRBD1 or TRBD2 (5 bases each). Trimming removed 8 bases at V and 6 bases at J, with 10 bases between. Germline CDR1 is GTSNPN and CDR2 is SVGIG (reference sequence). The CDR3 contains 11 residues. CDR3 residues: CAGRDPGELFF. The CDR3 region has the DNA TGTGCCGGCCGGGACCCCGGGGAGCTGTTTTTT.

The chain employs TRBV5-1 and TRBJ2-2, with 10 bases aligning to TRBD1. The trim removed 3 bases at V and 7 bases at J, leaving 9 bases unmatched. The CDR3 spans 16 residues. Germline loops: CDR1 SGHRS, CDR2 YFSETQ. The CDR3 spells CASSSGQGHGGGELFF. The CDR3 DNA follows: TGCGCCAGCAGCTCGGGACAGGGGCACGGTGGCGGGGAGCTGTTTTTT.

This clonotype was counted only a few times. The chain has TRBV7-3 and TRBJ2-7; tentative D call: TRBD2 (6 bases). Germline V gene sequence: CDR1 SGHTA, CDR2 FQGTGA. CDR3 length equals 17 residues. Trimming left V 4 bases short and J 2 bases short, with 21 bases between. CDR3: CASSSKTGTSTAYEQYF. The CDR3 DNA reads TGTGCCAGCAGCTCGAAGACCGGGACTTCCACCGCCTACGAGCAGTACTTC.

At least ten counts were recorded for this clonotype. V is TRBV6-2 or TRBV6-3 and J is TRBJ2-3, with unresolved D. CDR3 length: 13 residues. V was shortened by 6 bases and J by 1 base, with 8 bases between the two germline ends. In germline, CDR1 is MNHEY, CDR2 SVGEGT. In DNA, the CDR3 is TGTGCCAGCAGAGAGTTGGGCACAGATACGCAGTATTTT. Encoded protein: CASRELGTDTQYF.

This clonotype was detected many times. This chain joins TRBV29-1 and TRBJ2-5; 8 bases are shared with TRBD2. The CDR3 has 15 residues. Germline assignment: CDR1 SQVTM and CDR2 ANQGSEA. V was clipped by 4 bases and J by 1 base; unmatched bases: 8. The CDR3 DNA follows: TGCAGCGTTGCCCACACAAGCGGGAGCCAAGAGACCCAGTACTTC. This encodes CSVAHTSGSQETQYF.

This clonotype was observed at least ten times. The chain uses TRBV28 and TRBJ1-1; weak D call: TRBD1 (6 bases). The ends were cut back, 5 bases at V and 4 bases at J, with 14 bases in the middle. The germline CDR1 and CDR2 sequences are MDHEN and SYDVKM. There are 14 residues in the CDR3. The CDR3 reads CASSGGGGSTEAFF. CDR3 DNA sequence: TGTGCCAGCAGTGGAGGAGGGGGTAGCACTGAAGCTTTCTTT.

This clonotype has a handful of counts. The gene calls are TRBV27 and TRBJ1-4, with 7 bases fitting TRBD1. Losses at the gene ends were 8 bases for V and 7 bases for J; bases not matched to a gene: 7. Germline V gives CDR1 MNHEY, CDR2 SMNVEV (reference sequence). There are 13 residues in the CDR3. The CDR3 DNA reads TGTGCCAGCGGAACCGGGACAGTTGAAAAACTGTTTTTT. Its protein is CASGTGTVEKLFF.

The genes are TRBV19 and TRBJ1-1; tentatively, D is TRBD1 (5 bases). The CDR3 contains 14 residues. Germline CDR1 is LNHDA and CDR2 is SQIVND (reference sequence). Deletions cut 3 bases from V and 4 bases from J, with 12 bases between. The CDR3 sequence: CASSISPDTTEAFF. The CDR3 bases are TGTGCCAGTAGTATCTCCCCGGACACCACTGAAGCTTTCTTT.

This clonotype was seen repeatedly, ten times or more. The chain links TRBV2 to TRBJ2-7; 8 nucleotides match TRBD1. The germline CDR1 and CDR2 sequences are SNHLY and FYNNEI. V was pared by 6 bases and J by 5 bases, with 6 bases of the junction left unmatched. This CDR3 is 13 amino acids long. The DNA for the CDR3 is TGTGCCAGCAGCCGGGACAGGCGTGACGAGCAGTACTTC. Translation: CASSRDRRDEQYF.

At least ten counts were recorded for this clonotype. The chain combines TRBV20-1 with TRBJ2-4, with 7 bases matching TRBD2. V lost 6 bases and J lost 4; bases outside the gene matches: 9. The V gene's germline CDR1 is DFQATT and CDR2 SNEGSKA (reference sequence). The CDR3 loop spans 14 amino acids. DNA for the CDR3: TGCAGTGCCGGCCGGGCTAGCGGTAAAAACATTCAGTACTTC. This sequence encodes CSAGRASGKNIQYF.

The chain carries TRBV2 and TRBJ2-1, with 8 bases identical to TRBD2. J lost 4 bases, V lost 8 bases, and 10 bases had no gene match. There are 15 residues in the CDR3. Germline V gives CDR1 SNHLY, CDR2 FYNNEI. In nucleotides, the CDR3 is TGTGCCAGCCAACCGGGACTAGACTCTTACAATGAGCAGTTCTTC. Translating it yields CASQPGLDSYNEQFF.

Only a few counts were recorded for this clonotype. The chain joins TRBV19 to TRBJ2-5; 11 bases map to TRBD2. J was trimmed by 7 bases and V by 3 bases; bases with no gene match: 10. Germline CDR1 LNHDA, CDR2 SQIVND (reference sequence). CDR3 size: 16 residues. CDR3 sequence: CASSITGTSGRGTQYF. DNA for the CDR3: TGTGCCAGTAGTATTACCGGGACTAGCGGACGGGGGACCCAGTACTTC.

This clonotype was detected ten times or more. The V call is TRBV7-2, the J call TRBJ2-5; D ambiguous. The CDR3 length is 15 residues. The V end lost 4 bases, the J end lost 4 bases, and 16 bases lay between the germline ends. Germline CDR1 is SGHTA and CDR2 is FQGNSA. In nucleotides, the CDR3 is TGTGCCAGCAGCTCTGGCGGAGATCGAGGAGAGACCCAGTACTTC. As protein: CASSSGGDRGETQYF. The variable domain in full, completed from reference TRBV7-2 and TRBJ2-5, reads GAGVSQSPSNKVTEKGKDVELRCDPISGHTALYWYRQSLGQGLEFLIYFQGNSAPDKSGLPSDRFSAERTGGSVSTLTIQRTQQEDSAVYLCASSSGGDRGETQYFGPGTRLLVL.

The J gene is TRBJ2-1, the V gene TRBV6-2 or TRBV6-3; D is undetermined. CDR3 length: 12 amino acids. The ends were cut back, 5 bases at V and 6 bases at J, with 8 bases in the middle. CDR1 and CDR2 from the germline V gene are MNHEY and SVGEGT. CDR3 DNA sequence: TGTGCCAGCAGTGCGACCCGCAATGAGCAGTTCTTC. This gives the protein CASSATRNEQFF.

Ten or more counts support this clonotype. The chain couples TRBV20-1 to TRBJ1-2; 9 nucleotides align to TRBD1. V lost 2 bases and J lost 3; bases outside the gene matches: 7. The CDR3 extends over 15 amino acids. Germline CDR1 is DFQATT and CDR2 is SNEGSKA (reference sequence). This chain's CDR3 is CSARILGQGHYGYTF. In nucleotides, the CDR3 is TGCAGTGCTAGAATTTTGGGACAGGGCCACTATGGCTACACCTTC.

This clonotype was picked up many times. The CDR3 reads CASSPGGRIYWNEKLFF. The CDR3 nucleotides are TGTGCCAGCAGTCCAGGGGGACGCATCTATTGGAATGAAAAACTGTTTTTT. V gene TRBV12-3 or TRBV12-4 combines with J gene TRBJ1-4, with 7 bases matching TRBD1. The CDR3 loop spans 17 amino acids. With V trimmed by 5 bases and J by 5 bases, 14 bases remained unmatched.